What follows are 3 T cell receptor beta chains derived from one specimen sequenced in a study of cytomegalovirus exposure and HLA in healthy donors. It was with 60 Vbeta and 13 Jbeta primers that the PCR ran. Profiled with immunoSEQ multiplex PCR; TCRdb holds only in-frame clones, not every one. The repertoire holds roughly 110,000 clones, with over 75% as singletons. The sequenced sample was PBMCs. The receptors shown here come from a male donor in good health and CMV-seronegative.

The chain employs TRBV25-1 and TRBJ1-2; 9 nucleotides agree with TRBD1. Germline CDR1 and CDR2: MGHDK and SYGVNS. V shed 2 bases, J shed 7 bases, and the junction held 2 bases outside the gene matches. The CDR3 length is 13 residues. The CDR3 DNA follows: TGTGCCAGCAGTGAACACAGGGGGCTTGGCTACACCTTC. Its protein is CASSEHRGLGYTF.

The chain uses TRBV7-7 and TRBJ2-5, with D perhaps TRBD1 (6 bases). Germline V gives CDR1 SSHAT, CDR2 FNYEAQ (reference sequence). Trimming cost V 6 bases and J 5 bases, with 16 bases left between them. CDR3 length: 14 residues. The CDR3 DNA follows: TGTGCCAGCAGTCCAACAGGGTCAGGGGAGACCCAGTACTTC. Protein: CASSPTGSGETQYF.

The chain uses TRBV5-6 and TRBJ2-5; 7 bases line up with TRBD2. The V gene's germline CDR1 is SGHDT and CDR2 YYEEEE. The CDR3 is 15 residues long. V shed 3 bases and J 0 bases; nucleotides not matched to a gene: 5. The CDR3 sequence: CASSYDGGYQETQYF. In DNA, the CDR3 is TGTGCCAGCAGCTATGACGGGGGGTACCAAGAGACCCAGTACTTC.